This T cell receptor (beta chain) was found in a study of control samples from healthy donors and cancer patients. After removal of 3 bases from V and 6 bases from J, the junction contained 2 bases not matched to a gene. The CDR3 runs 13 residues. Germline loops: CDR1 LNHDA, CDR2 SQIVND (reference sequence). Produced via immunoSEQ multiplex PCR; TCRdb's table is partial and in-frame only. Of about 130,000 clones listed, approximately 94% are singletons. The source is a man aged 50-60 years with head and neck cancer. The rearrangement uses TRBV19 and TRBJ1-2, with 9 bases that match TRBD1. Sequenced input: PBMCs. CDR3 coding DNA: TGTGCCAGTAGTATGTGGACAGGGGATGGCTACACCTTC. Its translation: CASSMWTGDGYTF.